This T cell receptor beta chain was captured by sequencing in a study of monozygotic twins with cystic fibrosis. Points from the study as a whole: Co-twins had the most similar V usage for 13 of 16 pairs, J for 8. Clonality was generally low (median about 0.0097), higher in the most severe patients. Age, concordance and disease severity did not associate with shared CDR3 numbers. Monozygotic CF twins shared more identical nucleotide clonotypes than unrelated patients.

Germline trimming cut 0 bases from V and 6 bases from J; bases unmatched to any gene: 15. Germline values: CDR1 MGHRA, CDR2 YSYEKL. The CDR3 runs to 19 residues. Produced via immunoSEQ multiplex PCR; TCRdb's table is partial and in-frame only. The sample carries 14,000 to 15,000 clones, about 85% recorded once. Comment on this clone: Its antigen remains unidentified.

V is TRBV4-1 and J is TRBJ2-1; TRBD2 aligns across 9 bases. This clonotype was sampled from a boy aged 10-17 years with cystic fibrosis. Sequenced: blood. CDR3 region: CASSQEGGGLAGRGNEQFF. The CDR3 DNA reads TGCGCCAGCAGCCAAGAGGGGGGGGGACTAGCCGGTAGAGGCAATGAGCAGTTCTTC.